The rows below give T cell receptor beta chains drawn from one sample of a study of T cells in Graves' hyperthyroidism and ophthalmopathy. TCRdb re-called the multiplex PCR reads with MiXCR, one entry per CDR3 protein. The sample yields a few hundred thousand distinct CDR3 sequences, about 45% seen once. The material sequenced was peripheral blood or thyroid tissue (not recorded which). The receptors here all came from an adult woman with Graves' disease, either hyperthyroidism or ophthalmopathy (not recorded which). CDR3s include the opening cysteine and the closing phenylalanine or tryptophan. The D gene is left open where the match is weak. Expanded clones are given a class, and other clones once, few, many or no size at all.

abundance,d_gene,v_gene,j_gene,CDR3aa,CDR3nt
.,.,TRBV3-1,TRBJ2-7,CASSQSRGNQPQYF,TGTGCCAGCAGCCAAAGTAGGGGTAATCAGCCCCAGTACTTC
.,TRBD2,TRBV10-3,TRBJ2-5,CAISATLAGQETQYF,TGTGCCATCAGTGCCACCCTAGCGGGACAAGAGACCCAGTACTTC
many,.,TRBV12-3/TRBV12-4,TRBJ1-1,CASTRDGQNTEAFF,TGTGCCAGCACTAGGGACGGGCAGAACACTGAAGCTTTCTTT
many,TRBD2,TRBV2,TRBJ2-5,CASSEAPGSGRETQYF,TGTGCCAGCAGTGAAGCGCCAGGATCCGGGAGGGAGACCCAGTACTTC
.,.,TRBV29-1,TRBJ1-2,CSVEDVAGYTF,TGCAGCGTTGAAGATGTGGCTGGCTACACCTTC
many,.,TRBV6-2/TRBV6-3,TRBJ1-2,CASSYHVGGYTF,TGTGCCAGCAGTTACCACGTCGGAGGCTACACCTTC
few,.,TRBV6-5,TRBJ2-7,CASSYSGGKYEQYF,TGTGCCAGCAGTTACTCAGGAGGGAAGTACGAGCAGTACTTC
many,.,TRBV28,TRBJ1-2,CASSLISLGYTF,TGTGCCAGCAGTTTGATAAGCCTTGGCTACACCTTC
.,.,TRBV7-9,TRBJ1-1,CASIAREAEAFF,TGTGCCAGCATAGCCAGGGAGGCTGAAGCTTTCTTT
.,.,TRBV5-1,TRBJ2-5,CASSPWMQETQYF,TGCGCCAGCAGCCCATGGATGCAAGAGACCCAGTACTTC
many,.,TRBV20-1,TRBJ1-2,CRVGGGAKGGYTF,TGCAGAGTGGGGGGTGGGGCGAAAGGTGGCTACACCTTC
.,.,TRBV10-3,TRBJ2-7,CTISEAEAEGYEQYF,TGTACCATCAGTGAGGCAGAAGCGGAGGGGTACGAGCAGTACTTC
many,.,TRBV7-2,TRBJ1-1,CASSTYKATEAFF,TGTGCCAGCAGCACCTACAAGGCCACTGAAGCTTTCTTT
few,TRBD1,TRBV11-2,TRBJ2-7,CASSLAARQGAYEQYF,TGTGCCAGCAGCTTAGCCGCCAGACAGGGTGCCTACGAGCAGTACTTC
few,.,TRBV3-1,TRBJ1-4,CASSQVGRMGEKLFF,TGTGCCAGCAGCCAGGTGGGACGGATGGGTGAAAAACTGTTTTTT
many,TRBD1,TRBV2,TRBJ2-6,CASKGAGANVLTF,TGTGCCAGCAAGGGGGCCGGGGCCAACGTCCTGACTTTC
few,.,TRBV10-3,TRBJ1-1,CAISNTLQDEAFF,TGTGCCATCAGCAACACTCTACAGGATGAAGCTTTCTTT
many,TRBD1,TRBV24-1,TRBJ2-7,CATSDPQGNGYEQYF,TGTGCCACCAGTGATCCACAGGGGAATGGCTACGAGCAGTACTTC
few,TRBD1,TRBV29-1,TRBJ1-2,CSVLTGAVGYTF,TGCAGCGTTCTAACAGGGGCAGTGGGCTACACCTTC
.,TRBD1,TRBV7-9,TRBJ1-4,CASSFGPDRLREKLFF,TGTGCCAGCAGCTTTGGTCCGGACAGGTTGCGGGAAAAACTGTTTTTT
.,.,TRBV2,TRBJ2-5,CASSEGRTFNRETQYF,TGTGCCAGCAGTGAAGGGCGTACTTTCAATCGGGAGACCCAGTACTTC
.,TRBD2,TRBV2,TRBJ2-5,CASSTGTSLAQYF,TGTGCCAGCAGTACAGGGACTAGCTTGGCCCAGTACTTC
.,.,TRBV7-6,TRBJ1-6,CASSVGVKVSYNSPLHF,TGTGCCAGCAGCGTGGGCGTTAAGGTCTCCTATAATTCACCCCTCCACTTT
.,TRBD1,TRBV10-3,TRBJ2-2,CASSWDREDTGELFF,TGTGCCAGCAGCTGGGACAGGGAGGACACCGGGGAGCTGTTTTTT
.,TRBD1,TRBV19,TRBJ1-5,CASTPYDRGPSWSSQPQHF,TGTGCCAGTACCCCATACGACAGGGGCCCGTCATGGAGTAGCCAGCCCCAGCATTTT
.,.,TRBV29-1,TRBJ2-7,CSLAVAVYEQYF,TGCAGCTTAGCGGTGGCAGTCTACGAGCAGTACTTC
.,.,TRBV10-3,TRBJ2-1,CAISESTNNEQFF,TGTGCCATCAGTGAGTCGACCAACAATGAGCAGTTCTTC
.,TRBD1,TRBV13,TRBJ1-1,CASSARGRLGAEAFF,TGTGCCAGCAGCGCGAGGGGGCGCCTAGGAGCTGAAGCTTTCTTT
many,.,TRBV7-8,TRBJ1-1,CASSLAEGNTEAFF,TGTGCCAGCAGCTTAGCGGAGGGGAACACTGAAGCTTTCTTT
.,.,TRBV9,TRBJ1-3,CACSVRGSGNTIYF,TGTGCCTGCAGCGTAAGGGGCTCTGGAAACACCATATATTTT
.,.,TRBV25-1,TRBJ2-2,CASSEFVPGSRELFF,TGTGCCAGCAGTGAATTTGTACCTGGGTCTCGGGAGCTGTTTTTT
few,.,TRBV7-6,TRBJ2-5,CASSLKGIGETQYF,TGTGCCAGCAGCTTAAAGGGGATAGGAGAGACCCAGTACTTC
few,.,TRBV7-8,TRBJ1-1,CASSLGITNTEAFF,TGTGCCAGCAGCTTAGGGATCACGAACACTGAAGCTTTCTTT
.,TRBD1,TRBV19,TRBJ1-5,CASSLLRTGAGQPQHF,TGTGCCAGTAGTCTTCTTCGGACAGGGGCGGGTCAGCCCCAGCATTTT
many,.,TRBV5-1,TRBJ1-1,CASSYQAGNTEAFF,TGCGCCAGCAGCTATCAGGCCGGGAACACTGAAGCTTTCTTT
once,.,TRBV10-3,TRBJ1-1,CAISDRGDEAFF,TGTGCCATCAGTGACAGAGGGGATGAAGCTTTCTTT
.,.,TRBV9,TRBJ2-1,CASSVETGQFF,TGTGCCAGCAGCGTAGAGACAGGGCAGTTCTTC
many,.,TRBV20-1,TRBJ1-5,CSASGTFNQPQHF,TGCAGTGCTTCCGGGACCTTTAATCAGCCCCAGCATTTT
once,.,TRBV7-8,TRBJ2-7,CASSLLGQQSYEQYF,TGTGCCAGCAGCTTACTCGGACAACAATCCTACGAGCAGTACTTC
.,TRBD2,TRBV2,TRBJ2-5,CASSPREGWETQYF,TGTGCCAGCAGTCCTAGGGAGGGGTGGGAGACCCAGTACTTC
.,TRBD2,TRBV11-2,TRBJ2-7,CASSLIAGGAPREQYF,TGTGCCAGCAGCTTAATAGCGGGAGGGGCTCCTCGGGAGCAGTACTTC
.,.,TRBV10-3,TRBJ1-3,CAISGRQTTSGNTIYF,TGTGCCATCAGTGGGAGACAGACTACCTCTGGAAACACCATATATTTT
many,.,TRBV7-8,TRBJ1-3,CASSLGPTGYSGNTIYF,TGTGCCAGCAGCTTAGGCCCCACAGGTTACTCTGGAAACACCATATATTTT
many,.,TRBV27,TRBJ1-1,CATSPLMNTEAFF,TGTGCCACCTCCCCATTGATGAACACTGAAGCTTTCTTT
.,.,TRBV7-2,TRBJ2-7,CASSSSTDLGSEQYF,TGTGCCAGCAGCTCGTCGACAGATTTGGGTTCGGAGCAGTACTTC
.,.,TRBV24-1,TRBJ1-1,CATSDPVNTEAFF,TGTGCCACCAGTGATCCGGTGAACACTGAAGCTTTCTTT
.,.,TRBV28,TRBJ2-7,CASSFDLGEQYF,TGTGCCAGCAGTTTTGACCTTGGCGAGCAGTACTTC
.,.,TRBV7-9,TRBJ1-1,CASSPGPGNEAFF,TGTGCCAGCAGCCCAGGTCCCGGAAATGAAGCTTTCTTT